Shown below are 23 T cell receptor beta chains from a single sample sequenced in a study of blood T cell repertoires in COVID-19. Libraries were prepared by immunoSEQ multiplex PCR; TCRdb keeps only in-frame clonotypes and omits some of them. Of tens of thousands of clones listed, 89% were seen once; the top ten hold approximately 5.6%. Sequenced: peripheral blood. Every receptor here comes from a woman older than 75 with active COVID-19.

This CDR3 reads CASSYSPEREQYF. Written as DNA, the CDR3 is TGTGCCAGCAGTTACTCCCCGGAGCGGGAGCAGTACTTC. The genes are TRBV6-5 and TRBJ2-7; TRBD2 is a possible D gene (5 bases). Per germline, CDR1 MNHEY and CDR2 SVGAGI. The CDR3 spans 13 residues. V shed 0 bases and J shed 7 bases, with 10 bases lying between them.

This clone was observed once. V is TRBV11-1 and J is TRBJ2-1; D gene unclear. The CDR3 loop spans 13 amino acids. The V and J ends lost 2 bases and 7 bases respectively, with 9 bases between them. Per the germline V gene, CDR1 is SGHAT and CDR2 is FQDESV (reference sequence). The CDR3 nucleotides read TGTGCCAGCAGCTTAATACCCCTAAATGAGCAGTTCTTC. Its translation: CASSLIPLNEQFF.

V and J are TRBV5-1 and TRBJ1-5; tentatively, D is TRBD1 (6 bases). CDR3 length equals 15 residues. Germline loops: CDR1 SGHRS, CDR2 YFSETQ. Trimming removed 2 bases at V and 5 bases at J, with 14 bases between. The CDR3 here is CASSFNGDKYQPQHF. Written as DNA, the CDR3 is TGCGCCAGCAGCTTCAATGGGGACAAATATCAGCCCCAGCATTTT.

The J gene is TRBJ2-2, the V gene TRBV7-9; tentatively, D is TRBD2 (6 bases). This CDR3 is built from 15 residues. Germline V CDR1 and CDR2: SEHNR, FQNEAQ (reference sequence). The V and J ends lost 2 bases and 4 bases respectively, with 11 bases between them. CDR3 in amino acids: CASSLTREPTGELFF. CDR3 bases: TGTGCCAGCAGCTTAACCCGGGAGCCCACCGGGGAGCTGTTTTTT.

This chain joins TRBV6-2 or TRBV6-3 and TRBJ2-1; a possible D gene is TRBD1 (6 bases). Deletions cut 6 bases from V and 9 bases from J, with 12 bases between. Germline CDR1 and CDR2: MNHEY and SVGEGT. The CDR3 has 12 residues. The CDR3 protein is CASSDSRGEQFF. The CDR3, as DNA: TGTGCCAGCAGCGACAGCAGGGGTGAGCAGTTCTTC.

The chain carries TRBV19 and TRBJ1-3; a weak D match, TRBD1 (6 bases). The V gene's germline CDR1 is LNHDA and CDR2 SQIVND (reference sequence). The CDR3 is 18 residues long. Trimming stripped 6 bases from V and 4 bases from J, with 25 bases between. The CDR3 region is CASSRRPTGGTSGNTIYF. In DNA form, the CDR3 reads TGTGCCAGTAGCCGAAGGCCGACAGGAGGAACTTCCGGAAACACCATATATTTT.

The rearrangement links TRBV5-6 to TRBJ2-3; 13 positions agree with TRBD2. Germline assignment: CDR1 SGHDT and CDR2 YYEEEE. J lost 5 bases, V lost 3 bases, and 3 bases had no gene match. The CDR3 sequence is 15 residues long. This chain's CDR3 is CASSWTSGSGDTQYF. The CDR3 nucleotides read TGTGCCAGCAGCTGGACTAGCGGGAGCGGAGATACGCAGTATTTT.

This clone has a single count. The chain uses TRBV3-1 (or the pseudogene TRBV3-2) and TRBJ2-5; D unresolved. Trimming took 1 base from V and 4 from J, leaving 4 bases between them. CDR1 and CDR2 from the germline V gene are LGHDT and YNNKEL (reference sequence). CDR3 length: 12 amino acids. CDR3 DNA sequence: TGTGCCAGCAGCCAAGGGCCAGAGACCCAGTACTTC. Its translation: CASSQGPETQYF.

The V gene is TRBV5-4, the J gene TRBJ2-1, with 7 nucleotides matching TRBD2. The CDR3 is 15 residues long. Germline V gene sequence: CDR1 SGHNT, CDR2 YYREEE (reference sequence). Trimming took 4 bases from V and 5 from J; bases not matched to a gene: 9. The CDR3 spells CASSHRGRAHNEQFF. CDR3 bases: TGTGCCAGCAGCCACCGGGGGAGGGCCCACAATGAGCAGTTCTTC.

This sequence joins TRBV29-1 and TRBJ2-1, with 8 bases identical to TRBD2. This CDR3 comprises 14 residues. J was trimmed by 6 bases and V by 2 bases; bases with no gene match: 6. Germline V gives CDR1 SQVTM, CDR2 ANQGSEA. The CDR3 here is CSVEMASGFNEQFF. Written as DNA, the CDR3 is TGCAGCGTTGAAATGGCTAGCGGGTTCAATGAGCAGTTCTTC.

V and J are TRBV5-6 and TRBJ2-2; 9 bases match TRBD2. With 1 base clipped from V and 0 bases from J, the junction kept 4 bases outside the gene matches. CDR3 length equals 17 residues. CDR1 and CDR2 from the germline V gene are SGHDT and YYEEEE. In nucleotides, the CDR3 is TGTGCCAGCAGCTTGCGATTAGCGGGAGCGAACACCGGGGAGCTGTTTTTT. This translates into CASSLRLAGANTGELFF.

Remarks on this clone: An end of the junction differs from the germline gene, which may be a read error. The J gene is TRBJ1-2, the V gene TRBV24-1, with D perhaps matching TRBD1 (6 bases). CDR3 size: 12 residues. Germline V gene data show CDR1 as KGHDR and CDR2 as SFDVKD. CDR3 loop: CATSDWAGENAF. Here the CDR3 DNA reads TGTGCCACCAGTGATTGGGCAGGGGAGAACGCCTTC.

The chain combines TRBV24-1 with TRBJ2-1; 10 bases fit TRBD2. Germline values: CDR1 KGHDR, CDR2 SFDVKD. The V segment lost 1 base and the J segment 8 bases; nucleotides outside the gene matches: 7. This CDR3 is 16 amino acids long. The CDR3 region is CATSDFGSGRAHEQFF. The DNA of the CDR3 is TGTGCCACCAGTGATTTTGGAAGCGGGAGGGCCCATGAGCAGTTCTTC.

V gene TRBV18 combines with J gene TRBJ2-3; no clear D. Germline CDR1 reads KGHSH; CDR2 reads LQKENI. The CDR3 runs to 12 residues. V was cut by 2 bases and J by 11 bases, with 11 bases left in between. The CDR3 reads CASSPSPIKQYF. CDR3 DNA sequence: TGTGCCAGCTCACCAAGCCCTATAAAGCAGTATTTT.

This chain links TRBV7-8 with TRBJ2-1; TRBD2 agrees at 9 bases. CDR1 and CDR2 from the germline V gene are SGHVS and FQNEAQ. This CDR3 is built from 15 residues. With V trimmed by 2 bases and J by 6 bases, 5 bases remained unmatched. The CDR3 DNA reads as TGTGCCAGCAGCTTAATGGCTAGCGGGACCAATGAGCAGTTCTTC. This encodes CASSLMASGTNEQFF.

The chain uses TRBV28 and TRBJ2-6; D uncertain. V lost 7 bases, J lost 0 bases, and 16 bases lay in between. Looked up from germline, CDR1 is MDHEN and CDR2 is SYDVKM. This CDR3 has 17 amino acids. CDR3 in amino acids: CASTSDRGSSGANVLTF. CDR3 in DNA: TGTGCCAGCACTTCTGACCGAGGAAGCTCTGGGGCCAACGTCCTGACTTTC.

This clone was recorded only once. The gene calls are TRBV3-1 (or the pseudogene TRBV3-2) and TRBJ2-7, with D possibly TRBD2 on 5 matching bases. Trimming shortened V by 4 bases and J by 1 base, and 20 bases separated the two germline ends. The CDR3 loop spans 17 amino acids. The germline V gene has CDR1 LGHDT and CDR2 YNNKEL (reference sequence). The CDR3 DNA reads TGTGCCAGCAGCCCTTCATGGGAGACGGCGAATTCCTACGAGCAGTACTTC. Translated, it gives CASSPSWETANSYEQYF.

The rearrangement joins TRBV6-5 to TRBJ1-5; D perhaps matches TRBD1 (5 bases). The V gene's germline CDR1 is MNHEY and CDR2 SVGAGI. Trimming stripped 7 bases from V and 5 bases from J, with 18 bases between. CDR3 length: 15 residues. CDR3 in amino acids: CASKREGRDDQPQHF. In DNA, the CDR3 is TGTGCCAGCAAAAGGGAAGGGAGGGACGATCAGCCCCAGCATTTT.

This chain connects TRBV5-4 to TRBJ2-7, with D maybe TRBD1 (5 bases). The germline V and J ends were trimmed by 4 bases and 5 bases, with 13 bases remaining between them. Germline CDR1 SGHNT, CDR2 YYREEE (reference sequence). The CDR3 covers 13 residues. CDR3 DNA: TGTGCCAGCAGCCTGGGGCTAGGCGACGAGCAGTACTTC. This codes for CASSLGLGDEQYF.

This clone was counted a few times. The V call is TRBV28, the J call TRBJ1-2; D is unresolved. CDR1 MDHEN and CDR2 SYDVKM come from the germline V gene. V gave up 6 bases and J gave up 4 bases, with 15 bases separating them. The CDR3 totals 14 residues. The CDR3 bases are TGTGCCAGCAGCCTTAGTCGACTGATCTATGGCTACACCTTC. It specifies CASSLSRLIYGYTF.

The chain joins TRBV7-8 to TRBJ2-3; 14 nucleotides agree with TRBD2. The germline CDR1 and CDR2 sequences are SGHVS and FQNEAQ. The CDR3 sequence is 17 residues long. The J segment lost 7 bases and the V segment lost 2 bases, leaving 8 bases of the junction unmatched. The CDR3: CASSLSLGLAGGNTQYF. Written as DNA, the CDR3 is TGTGCCAGCAGCTTATCCCTCGGACTAGCGGGAGGAAATACGCAGTATTTT.

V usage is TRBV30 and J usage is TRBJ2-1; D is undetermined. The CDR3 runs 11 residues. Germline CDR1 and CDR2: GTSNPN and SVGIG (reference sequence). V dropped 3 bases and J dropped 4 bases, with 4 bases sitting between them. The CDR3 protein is CAWSFYNEQFF. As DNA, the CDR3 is TGTGCCTGGAGCTTTTACAATGAGCAGTTCTTC.

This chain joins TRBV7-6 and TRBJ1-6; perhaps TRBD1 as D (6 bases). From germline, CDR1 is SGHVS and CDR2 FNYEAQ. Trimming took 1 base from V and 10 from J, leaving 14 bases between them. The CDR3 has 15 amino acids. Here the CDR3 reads CASSLVTGSGSPLHF. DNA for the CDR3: TGTGCCAGCAGCTTAGTAACAGGGTCAGGCTCACCCCTCCACTTT.